This T cell receptor (beta chain) stems from a study of regulatory T cells in long-lasting Graves disease. Described time point: newly diagnosed GD, antithyroid drugs for less than 3 months. Researchers made the TCR library from RNA that was extracted from PBMCs. The germline V and J ends were trimmed by 4 bases and 9 bases, with 16 bases remaining between them. The germline V gene has CDR1 DFQATT and CDR2 SNEGSKA (reference sequence). The CDR3 loop spans 14 amino acids. Investigators prepared the TCR beta libraries by applying iRepertoire HTBI primers and Arm-PCR of CDR3 regions. Via MiXCR, TCRdb re-called the multiplex PCR reads, giving one row per CDR3 protein. The table has about 540,000 distinct CDR3 sequences, approximately 12% seen once. This clonotype appeared many times. Separately, the same data were catalogued under a study of T cells in Graves' hyperthyroidism and ophthalmopathy.

Here the sequenced sample was peripheral blood mononuclear cells (PBMCs), taken at new diagnosis, from a patient treated with antithyroid drugs. This chain links TRBV20-1 with TRBJ1-6; no definite D call. The receptor was derived from a man aged 25-45 years with Graves disease. CDR3 sequence: CSATPELLGSPLHF. In DNA form, the CDR3 reads TGCAGTGCTACCCCGGAGTTGCTCGGTTCACCCCTCCACTTT.